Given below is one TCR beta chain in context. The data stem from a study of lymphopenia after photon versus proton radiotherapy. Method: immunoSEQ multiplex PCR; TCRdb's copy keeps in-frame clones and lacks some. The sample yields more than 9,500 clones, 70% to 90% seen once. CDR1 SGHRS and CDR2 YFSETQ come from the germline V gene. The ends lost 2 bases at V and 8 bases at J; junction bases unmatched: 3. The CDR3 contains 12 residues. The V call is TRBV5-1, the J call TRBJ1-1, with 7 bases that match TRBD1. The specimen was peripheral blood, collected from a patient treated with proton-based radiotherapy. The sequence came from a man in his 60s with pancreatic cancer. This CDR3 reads CASSFTGVEAFF. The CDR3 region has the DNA TGCGCCAGCAGCTTCACAGGGGTGGAAGCTTTCTTT.